Listed below are T cell receptor beta chains from one sample, sequenced in a study of beta chain features in type 1 diabetes. The method was immunoSEQ multiplex PCR; TCRdb's version includes in-frame clones alone and lacks a portion of them. The table has some 370,000 clones, 8% to 10% seen once. The sample consisted of central memory CD4+ T cells from blood. The receptors here all came from a man younger than 40 with type 1 diabetes. CDR3s include the opening cysteine and the closing phenylalanine or tryptophan. The D gene is left open where the match is weak. Rows may omit the clone size; those that give it use once, few, many or a size class.

j_gene,v_gene,abundance,len,d_gene,CDR3aa,CDR3nt
TRBJ2-3,TRBV9,-,15,TRBD1,CASSETGGWTDTQYF,TGTGCCAGCAGCGAGACAGGGGGCTGGACAGATACGCAGTATTTT
TRBJ1-2,TRBV6-5,few,13,-,CASSEDFNYGYTF,TGTGCCAGCAGTGAAGACTTTAACTATGGCTACACCTTC
TRBJ2-3,TRBV7-6,-,13,-,CASSYERGDTQYF,TGTGCCAGCAGCTACGAGCGTGGGGATACGCAGTATTTT
TRBJ1-1,TRBV7-8,few,14,-,CASRSTAMNTEAFF,TGTGCCAGCAGATCTACAGCCATGAACACTGAAGCTTTCTTT
TRBJ2-1,TRBV10-3,few,14,TRBD1,CAISGTGSYNEQFF,TGTGCCATCAGTGGGACAGGAAGCTACAATGAGCAGTTCTTC
TRBJ2-2,TRBV4-1,-,16,-,CASSHERGLDTGELFF,TGCGCCAGCAGCCACGAACGGGGGCTTGACACCGGGGAGCTGTTTTTT
TRBJ1-1,TRBV9,-,14,-,CASSVVGRDTEAFF,TGTGCCAGCAGCGTAGTTGGCAGGGACACTGAAGCTTTCTTT
TRBJ2-1,TRBV6-5,-,14,TRBD1,CASSRDREGNEQFF,TGTGCCAGTAGCCGGGACAGGGAGGGAAATGAGCAGTTCTTC
TRBJ1-4,TRBV7-2,-,14,-,CASKEGSTNEKLFF,TGTGCCAGCAAGGAGGGCTCAACTAATGAAAAACTGTTTTTT
TRBJ1-2,TRBV6-1,few,15,TRBD1,CASSGGTGSNYGYTF,TGTGCCAGCAGTGGCGGGACAGGGTCTAACTATGGCTACACCTTC
TRBJ2-1,TRBV7-6,few,19,TRBD2,CASSLGIVVLAENYNEQFF,TGTGCCAGCAGCTTAGGAATCGTTGTACTAGCGGAAAACTACAATGAGCAGTTCTTC
TRBJ1-1,TRBV11-3,-,17,-,CASSRPHRREGNTEAFF,TGTGCCAGCAGCCGTCCTCATCGGCGTGAAGGCAACACTGAAGCTTTCTTT
TRBJ2-1,TRBV7-3,many,13,-,CASSPAWGDEQFF,TGTGCCAGCAGCCCCGCGTGGGGCGATGAGCAGTTCTTC
TRBJ1-5,TRBV6-6,once,16,-,CASIPTEGDSNQPQHF,TGTGCCAGCATACCGACAGAGGGGGATAGCAATCAGCCCCAGCATTTT
TRBJ2-1,TRBV5-8,many,16,TRBD2,CASSLWPSGSGGEQFF,TGTGCCAGCAGCTTGTGGCCTAGCGGGAGCGGCGGTGAGCAGTTCTTC
TRBJ2-3,TRBV5-4,many,14,TRBD2,CASSLGSGRDTQYF,TGTGCCAGCAGCTTGGGAAGCGGGAGGGATACGCAGTATTTT
TRBJ2-7,TRBV5-1,few,14,-,CASSLVTRNYEQYF,TGCGCCAGCAGCCTGGTGACTAGGAACTACGAGCAGTACTTC
TRBJ2-7,TRBV6-1,-,14,TRBD1,CASSRDRVSYEQYF,TGTGCCAGCAGCCGGGACAGGGTATCCTACGAGCAGTACTTC
TRBJ1-2,TRBV28,many,14,-,CASSLGQLRGGYTF,TGTGCCAGCAGTTTAGGCCAGCTCCGAGGTGGCTACACCTTC
TRBJ2-7,TRBV5-1,few,14,-,CASSLEGTGYEQYF,TGCGCCAGCAGCTTGGAAGGGACGGGGTACGAGCAGTACTTC
TRBJ1-5,TRBV11-2,-,12,-,CASSPAGQPQHF,TGTGCCAGCAGCCCTGCGGGGCAGCCCCAGCATTTT
TRBJ2-7,TRBV2,-,14,TRBD2,CASARTSGSYEQYF,TGTGCCAGCGCCCGGACTAGCGGATCATACGAGCAGTACTTC
TRBJ2-7,TRBV2,-,13,TRBD1,CASNRDSYYEQYF,TGTGCCAGCAACCGGGACAGTTACTACGAGCAGTACTTC
TRBJ2-1,TRBV11-3,-,12,-,CASSFQDNEQFF,TGTGCCAGCAGCTTTCAGGACAATGAGCAGTTCTTC
TRBJ1-6,TRBV27,few,14,TRBD1,CASSLAPGTGPLHF,TGTGCCAGCAGCTTAGCCCCCGGGACAGGCCCCCTCCACTTT
TRBJ1-1,TRBV18,few,16,-,CASSPREVSMNTEAFF,TGTGCCAGCTCACCAAGGGAGGTCTCCATGAACACTGAAGCTTTCTTT
TRBJ1-2,TRBV18,few,16,-,CASSPVIGDSYYGYTF,TGTGCCAGCTCACCAGTTATTGGAGACAGCTACTATGGCTACACCTTC
TRBJ1-1,TRBV5-1,-,14,-,CASSLDRPNTEAFF,TGCGCCAGCAGCTTGGACAGACCGAACACTGAAGCTTTCTTT
TRBJ2-1,TRBV18,few,14,TRBD2,CASSRTSGRDEQFF,TGTGCCAGCTCAAGAACTAGCGGGAGGGATGAGCAGTTCTTC
TRBJ2-3,TRBV7-2,few,15,TRBD2,CASSSGLASTDTQYF,TGTGCCAGCAGCTCCGGACTAGCTAGCACAGATACGCAGTATTTT
TRBJ2-1,TRBV28,-,14,TRBD2,CASSGGTSTAKQFF,TGTGCCAGCAGCGGTGGGACTAGCACAGCCAAGCAGTTCTTC
TRBJ1-2,TRBV27,many,14,-,CASSSDRSNYGYTF,TGTGCCAGCAGTTCTGACCGTTCTAACTATGGCTACACCTTC
TRBJ2-7,TRBV7-9,few,18,TRBD1,CASSDRGLLGGISYEQYF,TGTGCCAGCAGCGACAGGGGGCTGCTAGGCGGGATCTCCTACGAGCAGTACTTC
TRBJ2-2,TRBV11-3,few,15,-,CASSPLGSNTGELFF,TGTGCCAGCAGTCCCCTGGGTTCGAACACCGGGGAGCTGTTTTTT
TRBJ2-1,TRBV29-1,-,15,-,CSGGYGRGSYNEQFF,TGCAGCGGTGGGTACGGACGAGGGTCCTACAATGAGCAGTTCTTC